This T cell receptor (beta chain) is from a study of control samples from healthy donors and cancer patients. Between the trimmed V and J ends, which lost 0 bases and 7 bases, there was a span of 10 bases. Germline CDR1 is KGHSY and CDR2 is FQNENV. There are 13 residues in the CDR3. This clone was seen only once. TCRdb keeps only in-frame clones here, not all; method: immunoSEQ multiplex PCR. The sample has around 41,000 clones; roughly 94% are singletons. Sequenced: blood. This TCR was recovered from a man aged 55 to 69 in good health. The chain uses TRBV16 and TRBJ2-7, with D maybe TRBD1 (6 bases). CDR3 protein: CASSQSTGSEQYF. The CDR3 DNA reads as TGTGCCAGCAGCCAATCAACAGGGAGTGAGCAGTACTTC.